This record concerns one T cell receptor (beta chain) sequence. Its antigen is currently unknown. Germline V gene data show CDR1 as LNHDA and CDR2 as SQIVND (reference sequence). The CDR3 is 14 amino acids. The trim removed 5 bases at V and 2 bases at J, leaving 2 bases unmatched. Once obtained from cultured CD4+ T cells, the DNA was sequenced using the Oncomine TCR Beta short-read assay. Researchers extracted genomic DNA from CD4+ T cells that had been cultured. TCRdb processed the PCR reads anew with MiXCR; each CDR3 protein has one entry. The sample lists about 18,000 distinct CDR3 sequences; around 56% were seen once. This entry is derived from a study of vaccination and CD4 T cells after COVID-19. Looking at the study overall: The authors gave control cultures a CEFX pool, an HIV-1 Nef pool, or no peptide. Study observations and caveats: Convalescent patients displayed spike mono-reactivity in 304 of 307 vaccine-specific clones.

Treatment of the sample: roughly nine-day PBMC culture with coronavirus spike peptide pools or control peptides (ViraFEST assay). A half-volume replacement of the medium with fresh IL-2 medium was performed on days 3 and 7. The receptor was isolated from a human donor who had recovered from COVID-19. The sequencing used CD4+ T cells from blood, cultured in vitro, collected before SARS-CoV-2 vaccination. This chain connects TRBV19 to TRBJ1-1, with TRBD1 matching over 10 bases. The CDR3 DNA reads as TGTGCCAGTAGTCGGGACAGGGGAAACACTGAAGCTTTCTTT. It specifies CASSRDRGNTEAFF. The whole variable domain, remainder taken from reference TRBV19 and TRBJ1-1, is DGGITQSPKYLFRKEGQNVTLSCEQNLNHDAMYWYRQDPGQGLRLIYYSQIVNDFQKGDIAEGYSVSREKKESFPLTVTSAQKNPTAFYLCASSRDRGNTEAFFGQGTRLTVV.